A single sample gave rise to the 5 T cell receptor beta chains below, sequenced in a study of cytomegalovirus exposure and HLA in healthy donors. Use of 60 Vbeta and 13 Jbeta primers characterized the PCR. Some clones are missing from TCRdb's copy, which holds only in-frame ones; the method was immunoSEQ multiplex PCR. The data contain some 200,000 clones, 79% of them singletons. Specimen: PBMCs. These receptors all stem from a girl aged 10-17 years in good health and CMV-seropositive.

The gene calls are TRBV30 and TRBJ2-7, with 8 bases identical to TRBD2. From germline, CDR1 is GTSNPN and CDR2 SVGIG (reference sequence). V was pared by 5 bases and J by 7 bases, with 10 bases of the junction left unmatched. The length of the CDR3 is 13 residues. The CDR3 spells CAWDPSLAGEQYF. The CDR3 DNA reads TGTGCCTGGGATCCCAGTTTAGCGGGGGAGCAGTACTTC.

This chain links TRBV2 with TRBJ2-5; D is uncertain. CDR1 SNHLY and CDR2 FYNNEI come from the germline V gene. This CDR3 is 10 amino acids long. With 8 bases removed from V and 4 bases from J, the gap between germline ends came to 5 bases. The CDR3 spells CASGRETQYF. The CDR3 DNA reads as TGTGCCAGCGGCCGAGAGACCCAGTACTTC.

V usage is TRBV6-1 and J usage is TRBJ1-6, with D uncertain. CDR3 length: 13 amino acids. Germline CDR1 and CDR2: MNHNS and SASEGT. Trimming left V 6 bases short and J 7 bases short, with 10 bases between. In DNA form, the CDR3 reads TGTGCCAGCAGGAGCTTGCTCAATTCACCCCTCCACTTT. Its protein product is CASRSLLNSPLHF.

The genes are TRBV5-6 and TRBJ2-7; TRBD1 matches 8 bases. With V trimmed by 5 bases and J by 6 bases, 10 bases remained unmatched. CDR3 length equals 14 residues. Per the germline V gene, CDR1 is SGHDT and CDR2 is YYEEEE. CDR3 sequence: CASRPTGVSIEQYF. Written as DNA, the CDR3 is TGTGCCAGCAGACCGACAGGGGTAAGCATCGAGCAGTACTTC.

The chain couples TRBV11-3 to TRBJ2-1, with 13 positions matching TRBD2. Germline V CDR1 and CDR2: SGHNT, YENEEA. V lost 1 base and J lost 0; bases outside the gene matches: 9. The CDR3 consists of 20 residues. The CDR3 nucleotides read TGTGCCAGCAGCTTAGGGTACGGGACTAGCGGGGCCAGCTCCTACAATGAGCAGTTCTTC. This sequence encodes CASSLGYGTSGASSYNEQFF.